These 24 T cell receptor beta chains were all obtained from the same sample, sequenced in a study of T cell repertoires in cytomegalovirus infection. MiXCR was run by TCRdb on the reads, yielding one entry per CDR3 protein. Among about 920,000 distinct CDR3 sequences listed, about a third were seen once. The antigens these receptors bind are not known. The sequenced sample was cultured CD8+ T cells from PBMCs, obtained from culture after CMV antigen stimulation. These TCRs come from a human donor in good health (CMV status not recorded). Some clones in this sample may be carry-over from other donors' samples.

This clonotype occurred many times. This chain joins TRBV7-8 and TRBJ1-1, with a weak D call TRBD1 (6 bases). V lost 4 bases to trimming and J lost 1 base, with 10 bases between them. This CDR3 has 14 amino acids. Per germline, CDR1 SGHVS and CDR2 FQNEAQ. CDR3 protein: CASSSDRKNTEAFF. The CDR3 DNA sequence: TGTGCCAGCAGCTCTGACAGGAAGAACACTGAAGCTTTCTTT.

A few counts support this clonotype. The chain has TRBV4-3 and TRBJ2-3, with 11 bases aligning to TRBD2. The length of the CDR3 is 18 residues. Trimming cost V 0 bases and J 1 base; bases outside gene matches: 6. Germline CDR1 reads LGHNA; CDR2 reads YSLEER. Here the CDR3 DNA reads TGCGCCAGCAGCCAAGATCCCCTACTAGCGGGGGGCACAGATACGCAGTATTTT. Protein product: CASSQDPLLAGGTDTQYF.

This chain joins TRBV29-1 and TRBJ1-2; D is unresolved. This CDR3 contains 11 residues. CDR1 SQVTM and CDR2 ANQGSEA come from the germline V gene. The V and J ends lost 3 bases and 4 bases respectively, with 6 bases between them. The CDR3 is CSVDDAYGYTF. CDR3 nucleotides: TGCAGCGTTGACGATGCCTATGGCTACACCTTC.

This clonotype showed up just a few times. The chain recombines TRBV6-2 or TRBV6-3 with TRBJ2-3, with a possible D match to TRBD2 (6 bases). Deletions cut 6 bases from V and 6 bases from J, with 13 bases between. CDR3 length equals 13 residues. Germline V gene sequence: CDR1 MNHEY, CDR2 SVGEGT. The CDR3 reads CASSDWEADTQYF. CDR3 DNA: TGTGCCAGCAGCGATTGGGAGGCGGATACGCAGTATTTT.

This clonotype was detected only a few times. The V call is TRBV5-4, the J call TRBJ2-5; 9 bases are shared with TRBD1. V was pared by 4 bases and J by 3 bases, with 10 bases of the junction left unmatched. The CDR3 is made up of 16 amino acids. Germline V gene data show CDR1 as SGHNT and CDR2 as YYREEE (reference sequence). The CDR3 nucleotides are TGTGCCAGCAGCAGTTCCCGGACAGGGGATGAAGAGACCCAGTACTTC. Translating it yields CASSSSRTGDEETQYF. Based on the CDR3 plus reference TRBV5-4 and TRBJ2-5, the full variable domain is ETGVTQSPTHLIKTRGQQVTLRCSSQSGHNTVSWYQQALGQGPQFIFQYYREEENGRGNFPPRFSGLQFPNYSSELNVNALELDDSALYLCASSSSRTGDEETQYFGPGTRLLVL.

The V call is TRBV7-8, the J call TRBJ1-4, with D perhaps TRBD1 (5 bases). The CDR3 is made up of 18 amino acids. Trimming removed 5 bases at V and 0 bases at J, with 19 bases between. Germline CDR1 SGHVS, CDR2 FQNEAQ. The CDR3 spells CASSLPTETRATNEKLFF. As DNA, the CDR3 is TGTGCCAGCAGCCTCCCGACAGAAACCCGTGCAACTAATGAAAAACTGTTTTTT.

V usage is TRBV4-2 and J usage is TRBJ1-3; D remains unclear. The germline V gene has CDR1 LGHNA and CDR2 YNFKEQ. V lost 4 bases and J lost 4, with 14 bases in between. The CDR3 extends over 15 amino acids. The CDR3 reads CASSPSPGLGNTIYF. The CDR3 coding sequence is TGTGCCAGCAGCCCCTCTCCAGGACTCGGAAACACCATATATTTT.

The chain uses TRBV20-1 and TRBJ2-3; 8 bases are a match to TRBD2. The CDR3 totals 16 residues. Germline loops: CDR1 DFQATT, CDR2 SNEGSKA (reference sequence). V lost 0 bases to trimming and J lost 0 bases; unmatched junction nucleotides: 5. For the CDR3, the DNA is TGCAGTGCTAGAGATATTGCGGGGGGTAGCACAGATACGCAGTATTTT. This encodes CSARDIAGGSTDTQYF.

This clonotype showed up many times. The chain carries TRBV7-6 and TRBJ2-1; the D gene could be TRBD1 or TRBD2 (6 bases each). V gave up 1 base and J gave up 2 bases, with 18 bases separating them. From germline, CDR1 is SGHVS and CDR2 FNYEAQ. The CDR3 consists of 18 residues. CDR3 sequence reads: CASSLGTGGQNPYNEQFF. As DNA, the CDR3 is TGTGCCAGCAGCTTAGGCACCGGGGGACAAAACCCCTACAATGAGCAGTTCTTC.

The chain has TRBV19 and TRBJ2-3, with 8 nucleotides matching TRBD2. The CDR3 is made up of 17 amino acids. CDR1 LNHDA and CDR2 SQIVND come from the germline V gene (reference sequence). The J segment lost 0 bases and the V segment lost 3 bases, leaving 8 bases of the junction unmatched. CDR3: CASSIGGGTYSTDTQYF. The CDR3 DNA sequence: TGTGCCAGTAGTATCGGCGGGGGGACTTATAGCACAGATACGCAGTATTTT.

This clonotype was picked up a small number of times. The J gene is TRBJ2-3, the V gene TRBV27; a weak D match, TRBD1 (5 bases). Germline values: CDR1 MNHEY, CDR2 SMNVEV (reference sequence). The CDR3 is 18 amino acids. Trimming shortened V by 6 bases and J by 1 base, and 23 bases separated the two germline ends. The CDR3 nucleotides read TGTGCCAGCAGCCTACCGGCAGGACACACGGTGGGCACAGATACGCAGTATTTT. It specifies CASSLPAGHTVGTDTQYF.

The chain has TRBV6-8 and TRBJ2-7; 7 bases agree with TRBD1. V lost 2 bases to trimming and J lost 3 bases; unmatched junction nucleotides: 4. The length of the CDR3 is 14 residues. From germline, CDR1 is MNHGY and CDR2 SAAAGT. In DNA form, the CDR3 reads TGTGCCAGCAGTTACACGGGACAGATCTACGAGCAGTACGTC. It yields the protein CASSYTGQIYEQYV.

In DNA, the CDR3 is TGCAGCGTTGGAGGGAGAAGGAACACTGAAGCTTTCTTT. Translation gives CSVGGRRNTEAFF. This chain joins TRBV29-1 and TRBJ1-1; D is unresolved. The CDR3 loop spans 13 amino acids. Germline values: CDR1 SQVTM, CDR2 ANQGSEA. V lost 4 bases and J lost 1, with 10 bases in between.

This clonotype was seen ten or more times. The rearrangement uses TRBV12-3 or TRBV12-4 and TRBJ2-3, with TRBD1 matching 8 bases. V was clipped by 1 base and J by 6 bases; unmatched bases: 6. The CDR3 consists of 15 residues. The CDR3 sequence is CASSLGQGKGDTQYF. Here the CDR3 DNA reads TGTGCCAGCAGTTTAGGACAGGGGAAGGGTGATACGCAGTATTTT.

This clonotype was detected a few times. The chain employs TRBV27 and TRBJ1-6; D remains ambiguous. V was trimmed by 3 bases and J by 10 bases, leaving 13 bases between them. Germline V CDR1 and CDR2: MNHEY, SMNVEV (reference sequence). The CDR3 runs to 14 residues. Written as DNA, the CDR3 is TGTGCCAGCAGTTTTGGGTTTGATCAATCACCCCTCCACTTT. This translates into CASSFGFDQSPLHF.

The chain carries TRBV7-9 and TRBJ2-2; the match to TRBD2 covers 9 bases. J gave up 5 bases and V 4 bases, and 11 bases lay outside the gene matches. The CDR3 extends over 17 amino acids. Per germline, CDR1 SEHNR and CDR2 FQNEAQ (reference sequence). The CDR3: CASSSPPSGVRTGELFF. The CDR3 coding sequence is TGTGCCAGCAGCTCCCCCCCTAGCGGGGTTCGGACCGGGGAGCTGTTTTTT.

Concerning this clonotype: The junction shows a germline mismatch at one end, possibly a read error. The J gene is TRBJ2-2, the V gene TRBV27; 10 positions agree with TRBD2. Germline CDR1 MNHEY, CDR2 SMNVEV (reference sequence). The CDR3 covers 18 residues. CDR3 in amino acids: CASSLMASGGADTGELFF. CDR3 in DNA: TGTGCCAGCAGTTTAATGGCTAGCGGGGGAGCAGACACTGGGGAGCTGTTTTTT.

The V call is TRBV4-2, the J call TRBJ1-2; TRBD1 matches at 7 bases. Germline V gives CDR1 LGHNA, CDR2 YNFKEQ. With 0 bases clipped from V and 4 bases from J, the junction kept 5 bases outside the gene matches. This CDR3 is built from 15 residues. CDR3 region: CASSQDWDSLYGYTF. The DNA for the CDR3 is TGTGCCAGCAGCCAAGATTGGGACAGCCTCTATGGCTACACCTTC.

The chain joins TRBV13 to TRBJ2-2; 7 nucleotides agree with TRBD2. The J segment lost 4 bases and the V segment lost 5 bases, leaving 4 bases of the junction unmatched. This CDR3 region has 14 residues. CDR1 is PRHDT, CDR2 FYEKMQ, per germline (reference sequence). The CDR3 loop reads CASSPGRGTGELFF. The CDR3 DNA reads TGTGCCAGCAGCCCGGGGAGGGGCACCGGGGAGCTGTTTTTT.

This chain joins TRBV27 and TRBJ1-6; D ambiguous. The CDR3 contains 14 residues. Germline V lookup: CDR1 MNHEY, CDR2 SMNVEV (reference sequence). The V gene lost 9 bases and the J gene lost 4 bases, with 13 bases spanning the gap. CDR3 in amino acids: CASNLGIYNSPLHF. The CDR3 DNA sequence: TGTGCCAGTAATCTCGGGATTTATAATTCACCCCTCCACTTT.

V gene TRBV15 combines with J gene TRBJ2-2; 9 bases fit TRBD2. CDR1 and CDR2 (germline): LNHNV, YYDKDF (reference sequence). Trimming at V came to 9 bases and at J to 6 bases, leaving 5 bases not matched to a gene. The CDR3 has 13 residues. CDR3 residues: CATGLAFAGELFF. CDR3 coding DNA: TGTGCCACGGGACTAGCATTCGCCGGGGAGCTGTTTTTT.

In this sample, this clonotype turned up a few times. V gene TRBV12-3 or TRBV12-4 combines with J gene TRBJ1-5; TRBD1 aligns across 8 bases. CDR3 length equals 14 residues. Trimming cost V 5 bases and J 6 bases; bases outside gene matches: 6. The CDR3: CASSAGQGVQPQHF. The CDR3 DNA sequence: TGTGCCAGCAGTGCCGGACAGGGCGTTCAGCCCCAGCATTTT.

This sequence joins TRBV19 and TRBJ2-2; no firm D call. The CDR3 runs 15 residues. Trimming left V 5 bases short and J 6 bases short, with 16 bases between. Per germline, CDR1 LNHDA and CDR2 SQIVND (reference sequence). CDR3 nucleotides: TGTGCCAGTAGTTCCACTCAACCTTGGGCCGGGGAGCTGTTTTTT. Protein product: CASSSTQPWAGELFF. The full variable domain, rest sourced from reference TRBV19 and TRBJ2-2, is DGGITQSPKYLFRKEGQNVTLSCEQNLNHDAMYWYRQDPGQGLRLIYYSQIVNDFQKGDIAEGYSVSREKKESFPLTVTSAQKNPTAFYLCASSSTQPWAGELFFGEGSRLTVL.

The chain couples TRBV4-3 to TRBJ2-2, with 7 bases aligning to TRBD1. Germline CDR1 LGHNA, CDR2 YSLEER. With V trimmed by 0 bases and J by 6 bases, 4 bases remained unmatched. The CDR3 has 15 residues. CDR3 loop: CASSQDLGGSGELFF. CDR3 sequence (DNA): TGCGCCAGCAGCCAAGATTTAGGGGGCTCCGGGGAGCTGTTTTTT.